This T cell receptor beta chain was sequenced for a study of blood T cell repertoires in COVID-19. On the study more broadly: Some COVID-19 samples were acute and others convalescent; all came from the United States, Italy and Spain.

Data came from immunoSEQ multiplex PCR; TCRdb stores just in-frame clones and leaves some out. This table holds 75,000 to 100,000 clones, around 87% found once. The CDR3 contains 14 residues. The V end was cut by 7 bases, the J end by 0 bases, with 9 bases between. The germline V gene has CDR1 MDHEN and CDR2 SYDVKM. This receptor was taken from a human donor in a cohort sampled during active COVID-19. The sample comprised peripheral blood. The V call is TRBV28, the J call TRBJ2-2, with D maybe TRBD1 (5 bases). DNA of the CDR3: TGTGCCAGCAAGCGACAGACGAACACCGGGGAGCTGTTTTTT. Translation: CASKRQTNTGELFF.